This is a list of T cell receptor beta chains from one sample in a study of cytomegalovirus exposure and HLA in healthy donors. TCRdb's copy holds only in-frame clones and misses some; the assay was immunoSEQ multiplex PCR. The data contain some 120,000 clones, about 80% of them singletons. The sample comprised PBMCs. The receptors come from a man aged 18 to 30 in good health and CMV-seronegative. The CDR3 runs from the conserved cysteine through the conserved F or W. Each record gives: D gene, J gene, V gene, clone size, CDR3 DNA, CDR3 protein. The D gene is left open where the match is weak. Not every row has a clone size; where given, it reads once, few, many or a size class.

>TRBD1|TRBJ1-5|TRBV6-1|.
TGTGCCAGCAGTGAAAGGACAGGGAATCAGCCCCAGCATTTT
CASSERTGNQPQHF
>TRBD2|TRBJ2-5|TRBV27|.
TGTGCCAGCAGTTTATTAGGACTAGCGGGGGAAAAAGAGACCCAGTACTTC
CASSLLGLAGEKETQYF
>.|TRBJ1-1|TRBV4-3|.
TGCGCCAGCAGCCAAGAATTGGGCCTCGGGGTGGCTGAAGCTTTCTTT
CASSQELGLGVAEAFF
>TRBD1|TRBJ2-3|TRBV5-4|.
TGTGCCAGCAGCTTCAGGGGGCTCGCAGATACGCAGTATTTT
CASSFRGLADTQYF
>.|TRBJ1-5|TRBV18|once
TGTGCCAGCTCACAGTTTCAGGGTTTAAGTCCCGGACAGCCCCAGCATTTT
CASSQFQGLSPGQPQHF
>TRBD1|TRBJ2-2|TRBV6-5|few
TGTGCCAGCAGGACAGGGGACACCGGGGAGCTGTTTTTT
CASRTGDTGELFF
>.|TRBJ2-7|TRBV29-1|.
TGCAGCGTTGCTACGGTGGCCTACGAGCAGTACTTC
CSVATVAYEQYF
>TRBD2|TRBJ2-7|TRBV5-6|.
TGTGCCAGCAGCTTAGGAGCTAGCGGGGGGTACTTTGATGAGCAGTACTTC
CASSLGASGGYFDEQYF
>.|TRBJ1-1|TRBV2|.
TGTGCCAGCAGCGGCGAGACAGGCGTTTTTGAAGCTTTCTTT
CASSGETGVFEAFF
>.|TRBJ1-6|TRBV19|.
TGTGCCAGTCATACGGGTAATTCACCCCTCCACTTT
CASHTGNSPLHF
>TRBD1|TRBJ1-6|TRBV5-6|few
TGTGCCAGCAGCACCATAGGACAGGGGCCCCTCCACTTT
CASSTIGQGPLHF
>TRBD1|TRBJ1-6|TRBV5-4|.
TGTGCCAGCAGCGACAGGGGTAGTTCACCCCTCCACTTT
CASSDRGSSPLHF
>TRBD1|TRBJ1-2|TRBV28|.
TGTGCCAGCAGTCAAGGGACAGCTTTTAACTATGGCTACACCTTC
CASSQGTAFNYGYTF
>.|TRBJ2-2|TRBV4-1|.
TGCGCCAGCAGCCAAGCGTCGGGGGGCAGAACCGGGGAGCTGTTTTTT
CASSQASGGRTGELFF
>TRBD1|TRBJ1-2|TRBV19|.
TGTGCCAGTAGTACCGGGACAGGGATCGGCTACACCTTC
CASSTGTGIGYTF
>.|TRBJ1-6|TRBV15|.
TGTGCCACCAGACAGGGTTTTAATTCACCCCTCCACTTT
CATRQGFNSPLHF
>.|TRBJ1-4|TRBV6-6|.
TGTGCCAGCAGGCAGGGTGAAAAACTGTTTTTT
CASRQGEKLFF
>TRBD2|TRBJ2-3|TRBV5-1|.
TGCGCCAGCAGTTTAGCGGGGGTCAGCACAGATACGCAGTATTTT
CASSLAGVSTDTQYF
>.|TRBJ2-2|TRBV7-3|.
TGTGCCAGCAGCCAAACCGGGGAGCTGTTTTTT
CASSQTGELFF
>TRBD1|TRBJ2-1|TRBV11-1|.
TGTGCCAGCAGCCAGGAGAGGGCAGGGGGAAACAATGAGCAGTTCTTC
CASSQERAGGNNEQFF
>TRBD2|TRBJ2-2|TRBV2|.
TGTGCCAGCAGTGGGACTAGCGGGTCGGTGGGGGAGCTGTTTTTT
CASSGTSGSVGELFF
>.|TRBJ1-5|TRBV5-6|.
TGTGCCAGCAGCTTGGGGGCCAACGGTAATTTGAATCAGCCCCAGCATTTT
CASSLGANGNLNQPQHF
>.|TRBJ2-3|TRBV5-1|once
TGCGCCAGCAGCTCGGAAGGGGGTTTCACAGATACGCAGTATTTT
CASSSEGGFTDTQYF
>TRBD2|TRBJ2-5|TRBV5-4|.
TGTGCCAGCAGCTTTAGCGGGGGGGCGATTGAGACCCAGTACTTC
CASSFSGGAIETQYF
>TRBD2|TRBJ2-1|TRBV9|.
TGTGCCAGCAGCGTAGGTAGCGGGGGAGTAAATGAGCAGTTCTTC
CASSVGSGGVNEQFF
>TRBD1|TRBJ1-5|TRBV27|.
TGTGCCAGCAGTGCCGGGACAGGGCATCAGCCCCAGCATTTT
CASSAGTGHQPQHF
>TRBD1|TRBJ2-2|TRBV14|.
TGTGCCAGCAGCCGATCCGGGACAGGGGACACCGGGGAGCTGTTTTTT
CASSRSGTGDTGELFF
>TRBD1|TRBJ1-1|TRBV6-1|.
TGTGCCAGCAGTGTAGGGACAGGGAACACTGAAGCTTTCTTT
CASSVGTGNTEAFF
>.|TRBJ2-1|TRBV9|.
TGTGCCAGCAGCCCCCAGACAGGTACACAGTTCTTC
CASSPQTGTQFF
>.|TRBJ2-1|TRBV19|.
TGTGCCAGTAGTTCCGGACAGGGACTATACAATGAGCAGTTCTTC
CASSSGQGLYNEQFF
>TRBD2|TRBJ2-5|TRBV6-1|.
TGTGCCAGCAGTGAACTAGCGGGGGGCGGGGAGACCCAGTACTTC
CASSELAGGGETQYF
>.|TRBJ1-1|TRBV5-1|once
TGCGCCAGCAGCTTGACAGGGCCCCTGAACACTGAAGCTTTCTTT
CASSLTGPLNTEAFF
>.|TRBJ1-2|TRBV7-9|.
TGTGCCAGCAGCTTCCCAGACCCTGGGAGTGGCTACACCTTC
CASSFPDPGSGYTF
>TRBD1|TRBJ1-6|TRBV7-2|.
TGTGCCAGCAGCTTGCAGGGGGCTAATTCACCCCTCCACTTT
CASSLQGANSPLHF
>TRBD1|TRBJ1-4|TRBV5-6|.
TGTGCCAGCAGGGCACAGGGGGTTCATAATGAAAAACTGTTTTTT
CASRAQGVHNEKLFF
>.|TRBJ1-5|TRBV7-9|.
TGTGCCAGCAGCCCCCCCCAGGGTCAGCCCCAGCATTTT
CASSPPQGQPQHF
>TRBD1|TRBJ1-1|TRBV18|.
TGTGCCAGCTCACCCGGGACAGGATCTCCGCAGAACACTGAAGCTTTCTTT
CASSPGTGSPQNTEAFF
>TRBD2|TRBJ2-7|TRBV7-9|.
TGTGCCAGCAGTTCGACGGGGGGGTCCTACGAGCAGTACTTC
CASSSTGGSYEQYF
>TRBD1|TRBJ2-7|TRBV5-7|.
TGTGCCAGCAGCTTCGCGCCTGGGACAGGGCCTTTGGGCGAGCAGTACTTC
CASSFAPGTGPLGEQYF
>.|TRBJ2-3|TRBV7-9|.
TGTGCCAGCAGCCCCCGTCCACCGGACACGGACACAGATACGCAGTATTTT
CASSPRPPDTDTDTQYF